The TCR beta chain described here comes from a study of T cells in Graves' hyperthyroidism and ophthalmopathy. Whole-study context: Sampling of peripheral blood happened at initial diagnosis, prior to any treatment.

Researchers took RNA transcripts and amplified the TCR beta CDR3 regions from them. An initial round of RT-PCR targeting the TCR CDR3 relied on the HTBI primer set. Each CDR3 protein is one row after TCRdb ran MiXCR on the multiplex PCR reads. The sample records about 640,000 distinct CDR3 sequences, around 21% being singletons. This clonotype was recorded at least ten times. Its antigen is not identified. Overall study results and limits: In the analysis, a 13 V-J model separated ophthalmopathy from stable hyperthyroidism. In blood, most of the thyroid clonotypes expanded above 0.001 were also present.

Unmatched junction bases numbered 4, after V lost 2 bases and J lost 2 bases. The CDR3 contains 15 residues. The germline V gene has CDR1 MNHEY and CDR2 SVGAGI. Patients with ophthalmopathy all had a Clinical Activity Score of at least 3, a NOSPECS grade of at least 4 and duration under 3 months. The sample consisted of blood. The genes are TRBV6-5 and TRBJ1-2, with 8 bases matching TRBD1. The source of this sequence is a man aged 25 to 45 with Graves' ophthalmopathy. The CDR3 DNA reads as TGTGCCAGCAGTTACGCTCGACAGGGGAACTATGGCTACACCTTC. It yields the protein CASSYARQGNYGYTF.